The rows below give T cell receptor beta chains drawn from one sample of a study of beta chain features in type 1 diabetes. The repertoire was sequenced with immunoSEQ multiplex PCR; TCRdb's copy has only in-frame clones and lacks some. Of approximately 150,000 clones in the sample, 8% to 13% are singletons; the top ten hold under 1.5%. The sample was naive CD4+ T cells from blood. These receptor sequences come from a man aged 18 to 30 in good health. Each CDR3 is given without its conserved first and last residue. Size is stated for part of the rows, as once, few or many counts, or as a class when the clone is expanded.

TRBV6-5,NA,ASSLGQGGAQPQH
TRBV4-1,NA,ASSQVAAGEGTQY
TRBV7-2,few,ASSFPPPGTQY
TRBV15,few,ATSRDGDSDTQY
TRBV9,few,ASSVAGLAGSSGANVLT
TRBV29-1,NA,SVEESSGLETQY
TRBV7-2,NA,ASSTDRGGLF
TRBV11-2,few,ASSLGGDNEQF
TRBV7-2,few,ASSSETGGALPLH
TRBV9,few,ASSVGQGGTDTQY
TRBV27,NA,ASSLQGAHTEAF
TRBV13,few,ASSSYTGELF
TRBV28,NA,ASRTESSYEQY
TRBV7-2,NA,ASSCCSDTDTQY
TRBV5-1,NA,ASSPLAGGPPNEQF
TRBV14,NA,ASRLAGGSTDTQY
TRBV6-5,NA,ASSRGTGGNTIY
TRBV5-1,few,ASRPGPDYEQY
TRBV28,few,ASSTGTANYGYT
TRBV6-5,few,ASSPTRGTGELF
TRBV6-6,NA,ANGEGNTGELF
TRBV18,few,ASSRQELAF
TRBV18,NA,ASSPPTSSNEQF
TRBV7-2,few,ASSLGISGGAGETQY
TRBV4-1,NA,ASSQDGGRGGLSGDTQY
TRBV7-2,NA,ASSQIGTVVNYGYT
TRBV7-9,few,ASSVALGKETQY
TRBV6-1,NA,ASRPTSGGTDTQY
TRBV7-9,NA,ASSSGLAGVSTDTQY
TRBV7-6,NA,ASSLGSLATYEQY
TRBV4-2,few,ASSQETGFGNTIY
TRBV5-1,NA,ASSLVAGDLTGELF
TRBV7-9,NA,ARDNPGIWTGELF
TRBV7-2,NA,ASSFRRGGYEQY
TRBV6-5,NA,ASSQGQVYEQY
TRBV7-6,many,ASSPKGQGSDTQY
TRBV30,few,AWSVDYFQETQY
TRBV6-5,few,ASSYPGGTQETQY
TRBV6-5,few,ASKLGRNTEAF
TRBV7-2,few,ASSLRLGTGSYEQY
TRBV7-8,few,ASSPRQGAETQY
TRBV5-1,NA,ASSMTVYEQY
TRBV7-8,few,ASSLGRSSYEQY
TRBV5-1,few,ASSSQGSGTEAF
TRBV29-1,NA,SDLSGGAPGELF
TRBV5-1,NA,ASSLPGDTDTQY
TRBV15,NA,ATSRYGYNEQF
TRBV5-1,NA,ASSLDGMNTEAF
TRBV19,NA,ASSPGQGIWETQY
TRBV18,NA,ASSPPGGNSPLH
TRBV28,few,ASSLSGGPGDTQY
TRBV30,few,AWSGQGGGYT
TRBV6-5,few,ASSSSGGYTEAF
TRBV9,few,ASSVASGVYNEQF
TRBV5-1,NA,ASSPGTGALNQPQH